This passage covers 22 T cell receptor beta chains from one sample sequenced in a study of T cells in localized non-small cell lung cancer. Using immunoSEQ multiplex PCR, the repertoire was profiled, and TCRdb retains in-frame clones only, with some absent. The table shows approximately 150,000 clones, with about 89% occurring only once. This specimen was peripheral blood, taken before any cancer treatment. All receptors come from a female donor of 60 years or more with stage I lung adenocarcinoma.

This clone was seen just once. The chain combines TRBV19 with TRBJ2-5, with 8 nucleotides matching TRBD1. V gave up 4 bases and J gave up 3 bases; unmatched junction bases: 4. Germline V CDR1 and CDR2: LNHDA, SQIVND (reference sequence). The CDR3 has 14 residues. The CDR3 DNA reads TGTGCCAGTAGTACCCGGACAGGGAAAGAGACCCAGTACTTC. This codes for CASSTRTGKETQYF.

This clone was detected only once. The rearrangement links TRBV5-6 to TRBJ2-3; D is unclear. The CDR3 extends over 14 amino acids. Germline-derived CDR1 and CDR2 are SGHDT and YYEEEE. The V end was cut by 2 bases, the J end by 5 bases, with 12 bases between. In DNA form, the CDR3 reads TGTGCCAGCAGCTTATGGGCACCTGGAGATACGCAGTATTTT. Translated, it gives CASSLWAPGDTQYF.

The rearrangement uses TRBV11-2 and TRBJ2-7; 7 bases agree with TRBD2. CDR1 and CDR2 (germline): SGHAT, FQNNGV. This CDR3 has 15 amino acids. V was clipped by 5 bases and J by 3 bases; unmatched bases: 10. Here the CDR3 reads CASSPRPAGYYEQYF. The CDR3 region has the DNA TGTGCCAGCAGCCCCCGACCAGCGGGATACTACGAGCAGTACTTC.

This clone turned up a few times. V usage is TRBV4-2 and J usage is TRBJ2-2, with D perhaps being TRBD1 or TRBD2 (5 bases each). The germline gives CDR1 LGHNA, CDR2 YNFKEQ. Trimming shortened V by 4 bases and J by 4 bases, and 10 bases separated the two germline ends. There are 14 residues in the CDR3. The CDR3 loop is CASSPGGGTGELFF. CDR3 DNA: TGTGCCAGCAGCCCCGGTGGGGGCACCGGGGAGCTGTTTTTT.

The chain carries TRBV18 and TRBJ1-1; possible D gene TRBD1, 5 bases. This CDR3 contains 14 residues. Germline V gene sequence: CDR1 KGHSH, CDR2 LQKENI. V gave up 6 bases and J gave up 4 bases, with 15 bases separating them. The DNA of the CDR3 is TGTGCCAGCTCCCCTGGGGGGGTGGTCACTGAAGCTTTCTTT. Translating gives CASSPGGVVTEAFF.

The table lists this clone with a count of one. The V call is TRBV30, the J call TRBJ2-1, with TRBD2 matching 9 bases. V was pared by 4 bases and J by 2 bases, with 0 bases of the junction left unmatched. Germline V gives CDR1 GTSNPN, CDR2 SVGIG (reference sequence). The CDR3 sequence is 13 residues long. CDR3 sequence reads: CAWKRGAYNEQFF. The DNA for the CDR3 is TGTGCCTGGAAGCGGGGGGCCTACAATGAGCAGTTCTTC.

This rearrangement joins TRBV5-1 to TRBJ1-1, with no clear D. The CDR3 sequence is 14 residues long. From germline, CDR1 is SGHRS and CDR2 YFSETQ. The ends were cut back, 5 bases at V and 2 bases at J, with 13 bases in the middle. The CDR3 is CASRMDGENTEAFF. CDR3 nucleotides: TGCGCCAGCAGAATGGACGGAGAAAACACTGAAGCTTTCTTT.

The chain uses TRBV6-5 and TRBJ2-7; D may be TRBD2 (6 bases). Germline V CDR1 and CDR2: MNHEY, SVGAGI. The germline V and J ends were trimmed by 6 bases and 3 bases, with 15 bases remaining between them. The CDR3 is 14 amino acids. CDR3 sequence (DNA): TGTGCCAGCAGGCGGGATAGGAGTGTCTACGAGCAGTACTTC. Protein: CASRRDRSVYEQYF.

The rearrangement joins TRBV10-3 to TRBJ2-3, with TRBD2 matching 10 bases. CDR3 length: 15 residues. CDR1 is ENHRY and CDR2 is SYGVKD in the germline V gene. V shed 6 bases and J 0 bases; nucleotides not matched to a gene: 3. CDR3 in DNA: TGTGCCATCAGACGACTAGCGGGCAGCACAGATACGCAGTATTTT. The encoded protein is CAIRRLAGSTDTQYF.

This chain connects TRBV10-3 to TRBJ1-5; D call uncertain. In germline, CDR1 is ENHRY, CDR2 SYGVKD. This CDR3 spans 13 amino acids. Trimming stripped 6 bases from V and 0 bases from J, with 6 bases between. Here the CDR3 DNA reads TGTGCCATCAGCCCTAGTAGCAATCAGCCCCAGCATTTT. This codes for CAISPSSNQPQHF.

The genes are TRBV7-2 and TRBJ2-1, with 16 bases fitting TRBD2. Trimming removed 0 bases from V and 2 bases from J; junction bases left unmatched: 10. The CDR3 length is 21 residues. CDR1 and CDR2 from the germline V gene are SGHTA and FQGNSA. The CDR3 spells CASSLAKIAGLAGGPYNEQFF. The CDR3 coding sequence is TGTGCCAGCAGCTTAGCGAAAATTGCGGGACTAGCGGGAGGGCCCTACAATGAGCAGTTCTTC.

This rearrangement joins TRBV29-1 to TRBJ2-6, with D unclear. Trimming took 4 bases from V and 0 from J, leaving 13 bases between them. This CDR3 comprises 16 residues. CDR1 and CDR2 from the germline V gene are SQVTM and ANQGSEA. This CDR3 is CSVVGARDSGANVLTF. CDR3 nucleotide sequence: TGCAGCGTTGTTGGTGCTCGTGACTCTGGGGCCAACGTCCTGACTTTC. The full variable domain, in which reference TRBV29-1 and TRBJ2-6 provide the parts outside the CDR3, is SAVISQKPSRDICQRGTSLTIQCQVDSQVTMMFWYRQQPGQSLTLIATANQGSEATYESGFVIDKFPISRPNLTFSTLTVSNMSPEDSSIYLCSVVGARDSGANVLTFGAGSRLTVL.

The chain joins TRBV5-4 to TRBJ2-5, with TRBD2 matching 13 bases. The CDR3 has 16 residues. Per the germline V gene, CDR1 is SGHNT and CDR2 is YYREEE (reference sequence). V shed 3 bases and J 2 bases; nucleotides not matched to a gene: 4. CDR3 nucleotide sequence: TGTGCCAGCAGCTCGCGGACTAGCGGGAGACAAGAGACCCAGTACTTC. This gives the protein CASSSRTSGRQETQYF.

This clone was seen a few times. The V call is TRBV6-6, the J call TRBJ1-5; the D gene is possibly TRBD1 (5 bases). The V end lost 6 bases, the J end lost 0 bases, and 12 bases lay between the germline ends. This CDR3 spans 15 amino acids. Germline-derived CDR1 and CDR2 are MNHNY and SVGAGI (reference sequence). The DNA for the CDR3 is TGTGCCAGCAGGGGGACCGGGGCTAGCAATCAGCCCCAGCATTTT. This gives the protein CASRGTGASNQPQHF.

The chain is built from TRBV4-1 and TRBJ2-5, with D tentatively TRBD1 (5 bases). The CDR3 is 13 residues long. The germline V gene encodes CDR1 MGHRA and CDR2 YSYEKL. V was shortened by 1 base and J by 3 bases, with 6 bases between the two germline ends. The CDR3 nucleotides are TGCGCCAGCAGCCAAGGCAGGGAAGAGACCCAGTACTTC. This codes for CASSQGREETQYF.

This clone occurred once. The CDR3 here is CATSPTPEGSYEQYF. CDR3 in DNA: TGTGCCACCAGTCCGACGCCCGAGGGGTCCTACGAGCAGTACTTC. The rearrangement links TRBV15 to TRBJ2-7; D is perhaps TRBD1 or TRBD2 (5 bases each). Per germline, CDR1 LNHNV and CDR2 YYDKDF (reference sequence). The CDR3 extends over 15 amino acids. V lost 6 bases and J lost 1, with 16 bases in between.

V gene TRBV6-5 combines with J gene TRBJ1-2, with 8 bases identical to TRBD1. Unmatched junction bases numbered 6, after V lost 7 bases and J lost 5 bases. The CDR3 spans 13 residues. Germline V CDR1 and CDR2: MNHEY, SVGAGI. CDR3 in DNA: TGTGCCAGCACCGCAGGGGGCGTGTATGGCTACACCTTC. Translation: CASTAGGVYGYTF.

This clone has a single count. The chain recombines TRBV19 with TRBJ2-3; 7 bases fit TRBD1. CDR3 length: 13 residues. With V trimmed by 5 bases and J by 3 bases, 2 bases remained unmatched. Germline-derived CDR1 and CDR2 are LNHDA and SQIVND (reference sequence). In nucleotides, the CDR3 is TGTGCCAGTAGTCACAGGGGAACAGATACGCAGTATTTT. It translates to CASSHRGTDTQYF.

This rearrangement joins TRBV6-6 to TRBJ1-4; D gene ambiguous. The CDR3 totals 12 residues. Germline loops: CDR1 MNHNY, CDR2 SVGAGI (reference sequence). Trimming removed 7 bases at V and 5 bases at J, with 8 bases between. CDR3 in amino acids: CASKVGNEKLFF. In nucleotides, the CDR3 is TGTGCCAGCAAGGTCGGCAATGAAAAACTGTTTTTT.

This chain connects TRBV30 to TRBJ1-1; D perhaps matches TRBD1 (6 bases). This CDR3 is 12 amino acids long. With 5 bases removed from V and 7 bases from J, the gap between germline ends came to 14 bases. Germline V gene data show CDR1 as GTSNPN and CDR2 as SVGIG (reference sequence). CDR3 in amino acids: CAWSRGVGEAFF. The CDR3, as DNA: TGTGCCTGGTCGAGGGGGGTTGGTGAAGCTTTCTTT.

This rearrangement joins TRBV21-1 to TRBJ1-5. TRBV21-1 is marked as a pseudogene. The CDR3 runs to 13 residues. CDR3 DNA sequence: TGTGCCAACCCGCAGGGATGGAGGCAGCCCCAGCATTTT. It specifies CANPQGWRQPQHF.

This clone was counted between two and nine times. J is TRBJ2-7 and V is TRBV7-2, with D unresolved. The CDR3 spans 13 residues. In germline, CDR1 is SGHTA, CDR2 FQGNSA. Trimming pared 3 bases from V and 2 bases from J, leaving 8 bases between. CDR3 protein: CASSFTAPYEQYF. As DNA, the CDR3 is TGTGCCAGCAGCTTCACCGCTCCCTACGAGCAGTACTTC.